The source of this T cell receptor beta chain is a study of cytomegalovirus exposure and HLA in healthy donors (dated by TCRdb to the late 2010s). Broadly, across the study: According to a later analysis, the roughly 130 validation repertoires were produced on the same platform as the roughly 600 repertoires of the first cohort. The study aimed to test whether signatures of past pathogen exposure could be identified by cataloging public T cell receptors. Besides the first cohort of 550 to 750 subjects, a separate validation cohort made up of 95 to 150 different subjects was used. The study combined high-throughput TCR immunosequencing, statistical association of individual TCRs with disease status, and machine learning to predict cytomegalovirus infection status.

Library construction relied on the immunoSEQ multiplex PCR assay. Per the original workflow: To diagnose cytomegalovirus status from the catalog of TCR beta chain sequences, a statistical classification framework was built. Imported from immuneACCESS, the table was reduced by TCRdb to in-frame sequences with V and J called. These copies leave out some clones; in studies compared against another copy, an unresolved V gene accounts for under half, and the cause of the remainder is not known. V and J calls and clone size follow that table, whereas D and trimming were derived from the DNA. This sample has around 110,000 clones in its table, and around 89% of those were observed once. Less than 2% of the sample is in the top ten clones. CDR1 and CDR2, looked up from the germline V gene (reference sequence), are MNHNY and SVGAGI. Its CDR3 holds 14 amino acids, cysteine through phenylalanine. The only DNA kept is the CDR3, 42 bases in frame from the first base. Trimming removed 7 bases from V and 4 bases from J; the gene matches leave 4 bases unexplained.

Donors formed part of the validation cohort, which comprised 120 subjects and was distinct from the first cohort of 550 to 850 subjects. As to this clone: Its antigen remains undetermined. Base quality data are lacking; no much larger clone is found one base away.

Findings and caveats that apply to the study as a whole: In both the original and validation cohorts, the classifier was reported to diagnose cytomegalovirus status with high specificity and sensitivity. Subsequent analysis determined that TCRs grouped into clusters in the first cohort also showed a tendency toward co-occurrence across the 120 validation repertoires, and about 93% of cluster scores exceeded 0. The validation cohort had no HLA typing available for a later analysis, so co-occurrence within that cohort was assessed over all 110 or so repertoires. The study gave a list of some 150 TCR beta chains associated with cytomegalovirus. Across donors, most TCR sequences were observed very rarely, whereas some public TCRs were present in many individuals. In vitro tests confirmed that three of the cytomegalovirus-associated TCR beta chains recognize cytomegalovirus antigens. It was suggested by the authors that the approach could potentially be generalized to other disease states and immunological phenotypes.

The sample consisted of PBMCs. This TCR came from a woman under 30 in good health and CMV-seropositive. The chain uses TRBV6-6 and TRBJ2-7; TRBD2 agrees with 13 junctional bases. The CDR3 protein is CASTTGLAGYEQYF. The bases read TGTGCCAGCACTACGGGACTAGCGGGGTACGAGCAGTACTTC.